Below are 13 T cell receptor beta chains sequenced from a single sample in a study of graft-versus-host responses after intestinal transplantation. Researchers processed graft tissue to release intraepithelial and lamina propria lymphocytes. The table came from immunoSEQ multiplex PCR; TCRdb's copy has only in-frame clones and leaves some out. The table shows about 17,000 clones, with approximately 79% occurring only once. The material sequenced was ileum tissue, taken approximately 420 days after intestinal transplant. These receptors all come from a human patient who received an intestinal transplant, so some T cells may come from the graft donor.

The CDR3 region has the DNA TGTGCCAGCTCACCAGGGGTCGGTGATCAGCCCCAGCATTTT. It encodes CASSPGVGDQPQHF. This rearrangement joins TRBV18 to TRBJ1-5; D gene uncertain. The CDR3 length is 14 residues. In germline, CDR1 is KGHSH, CDR2 LQKENI. V lost 2 bases, J lost 5 bases, and 10 bases lay in between.

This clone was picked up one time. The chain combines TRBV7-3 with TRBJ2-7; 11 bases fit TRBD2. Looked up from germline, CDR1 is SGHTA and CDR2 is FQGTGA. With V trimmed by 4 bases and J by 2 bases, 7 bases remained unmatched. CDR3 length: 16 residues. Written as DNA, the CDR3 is TGTGCCAGCAGCTCGCAAATTAGCGGGGGGGCCTACGAGCAGTACTTC. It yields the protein CASSSQISGGAYEQYF.

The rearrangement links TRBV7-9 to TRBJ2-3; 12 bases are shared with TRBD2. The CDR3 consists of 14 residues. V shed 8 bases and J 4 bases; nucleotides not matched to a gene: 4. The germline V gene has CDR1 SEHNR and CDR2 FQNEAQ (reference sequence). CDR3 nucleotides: TGTGCCAGCGGATCTAGCGGGGGGGCAGATACGCAGTATTTT. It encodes CASGSSGGADTQYF.

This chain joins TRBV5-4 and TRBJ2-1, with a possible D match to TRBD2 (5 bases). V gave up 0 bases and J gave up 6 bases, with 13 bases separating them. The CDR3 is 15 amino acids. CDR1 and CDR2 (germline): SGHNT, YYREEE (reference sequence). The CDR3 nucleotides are TGTGCCAGCAGCTTGGATTCGGGGTCCGGCAATGAGCAGTTCTTC. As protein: CASSLDSGSGNEQFF.

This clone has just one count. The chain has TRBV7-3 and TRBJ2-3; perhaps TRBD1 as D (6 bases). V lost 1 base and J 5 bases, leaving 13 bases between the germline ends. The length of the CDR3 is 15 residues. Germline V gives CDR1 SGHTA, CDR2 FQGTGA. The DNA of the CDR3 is TGTGCCAGCAGCTTAAGGGGGCAGGGAGAAGATACGCAGTATTTT. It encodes CASSLRGQGEDTQYF.

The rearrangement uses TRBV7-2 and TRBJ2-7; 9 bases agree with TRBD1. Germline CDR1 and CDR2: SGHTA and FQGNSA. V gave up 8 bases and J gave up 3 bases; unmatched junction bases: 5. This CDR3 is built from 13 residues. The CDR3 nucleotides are TGTGCCAGCGAACCGGACAGGGGCTACGAGCAGTACTTC. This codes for CASEPDRGYEQYF.

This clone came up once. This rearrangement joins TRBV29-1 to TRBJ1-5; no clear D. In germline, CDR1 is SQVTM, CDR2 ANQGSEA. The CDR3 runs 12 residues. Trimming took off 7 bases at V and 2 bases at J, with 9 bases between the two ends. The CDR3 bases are TGCAGCGCCCTCTGGGGCAATCAGCCCCAGCATTTT. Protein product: CSALWGNQPQHF.

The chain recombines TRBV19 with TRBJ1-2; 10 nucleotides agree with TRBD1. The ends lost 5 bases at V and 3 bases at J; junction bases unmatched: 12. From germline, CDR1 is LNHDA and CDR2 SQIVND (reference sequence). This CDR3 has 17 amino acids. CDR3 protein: CASSSNRDRGYDYGYTF. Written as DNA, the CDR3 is TGTGCCAGTAGTTCAAACCGGGACAGGGGCTATGACTATGGCTACACCTTC.

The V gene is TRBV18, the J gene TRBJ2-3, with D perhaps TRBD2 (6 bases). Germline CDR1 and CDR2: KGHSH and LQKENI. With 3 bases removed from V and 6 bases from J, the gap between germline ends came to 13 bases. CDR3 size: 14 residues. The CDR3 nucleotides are TGTGCCAGCTCACCGCGCCCGGGAGAGGATACGCAGTATTTT. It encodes CASSPRPGEDTQYF.

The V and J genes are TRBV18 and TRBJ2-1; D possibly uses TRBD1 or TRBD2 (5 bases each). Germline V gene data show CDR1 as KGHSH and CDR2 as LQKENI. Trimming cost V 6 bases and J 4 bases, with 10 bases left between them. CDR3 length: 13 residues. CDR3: CASSQGEYNEQFF. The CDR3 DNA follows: TGTGCCAGCTCCCAGGGAGAATACAATGAGCAGTTCTTC. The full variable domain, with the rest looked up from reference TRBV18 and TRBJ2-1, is NAGVMQNPRHLVRRRGQEARLRCSPMKGHSHVYWYRQLPEEGLKFMVYLQKENIIDESGMPKERFSAEFPKEGPSILRIQQVVRGDSAAYFCASSQGEYNEQFFGPGTRLTVL.

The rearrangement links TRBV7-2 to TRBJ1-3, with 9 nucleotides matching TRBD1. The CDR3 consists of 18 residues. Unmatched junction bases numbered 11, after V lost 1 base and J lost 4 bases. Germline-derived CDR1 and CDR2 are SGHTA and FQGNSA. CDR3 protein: CASSLDPYWTGEGNTIYF. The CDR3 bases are TGTGCCAGCAGCTTAGATCCGTATTGGACAGGGGAGGGAAACACCATATATTTT.

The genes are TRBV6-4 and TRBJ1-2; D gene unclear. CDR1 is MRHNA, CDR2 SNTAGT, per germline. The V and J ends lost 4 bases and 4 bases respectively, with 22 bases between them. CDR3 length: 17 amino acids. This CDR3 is CASSGPFPHGKTYGYTF. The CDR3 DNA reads TGTGCCAGCAGTGGACCTTTCCCACACGGAAAGACCTATGGCTACACCTTC.

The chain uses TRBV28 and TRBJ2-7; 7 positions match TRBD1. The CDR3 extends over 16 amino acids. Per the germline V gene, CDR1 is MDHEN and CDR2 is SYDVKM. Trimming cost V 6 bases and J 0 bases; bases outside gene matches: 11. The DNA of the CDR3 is TGTGCCAGCAGGCCAGTTACAGGGGCCCACTCCTACGAGCAGTACTTC. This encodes CASRPVTGAHSYEQYF.